The 2 T cell receptor beta chains given below trace back to one sample, sequenced in a study of T-cell memory formation after mild COVID-19. TCRdb redid the calling of the 5' RACE reads with MiXCR, one entry per CDR3 protein. The data hold approximately 250,000 distinct CDR3 sequences, with 16% observed a single time. Material for sequencing was PBMCs or a T cell subset sorted from them (not recorded which). The receptors stem from a man aged 18 to 30 who had mild COVID-19 (a few samples of this study predate the infection). Cell type and time point are not known.

This rearrangement joins TRBV3-1 to TRBJ2-7; TRBD2 agrees at 9 bases. This CDR3 has 15 residues. Germline CDR1 and CDR2: LGHDT and YNNKEL (reference sequence). Germline trimming cut 4 bases from V and 5 bases from J; bases unmatched to any gene: 9. CDR3 in amino acids: CASSLLAGGGHEQYF. The CDR3 region has the DNA TGTGCCAGCAGCCTTTTGGCGGGGGGGGGCCACGAGCAGTACTTC.

This clonotype was picked up a small number of times. V is TRBV3-1 and J is TRBJ2-7; D possibly corresponds to TRBD1 (6 bases). Germline V gene sequence: CDR1 LGHDT, CDR2 YNNKEL (reference sequence). Trimming removed 4 bases at V and 0 bases at J, with 10 bases between. This CDR3 comprises 14 residues. This CDR3 reads CASSPDRSSYEQYF. The CDR3 nucleotides are TGTGCCAGCAGCCCAGACAGGAGCTCCTACGAGCAGTACTTC.